The subject of this entry is one TCR beta chain. The sample is drawn from a study of blood T cell repertoires in COVID-19. Libraries were prepared by immunoSEQ multiplex PCR; TCRdb keeps only in-frame clonotypes and omits some of them. The repertoire includes 470,000 or so clones, approximately 85% of them detected once, and approximately 2.9% sits in the top ten. From germline, CDR1 is SGHTS and CDR2 YDEGEE. V was trimmed by 3 bases and J by 0 bases, leaving 12 bases between them. The CDR3 loop spans 16 amino acids. J is TRBJ1-4 and V is TRBV5-8, with D perhaps TRBD1 (6 bases). The TCR comes from a human donor in a cohort sampled during active COVID-19. The source material was peripheral blood. The CDR3 sequence: CASSWEQGATNEKLFF. The CDR3 nucleotides are TGTGCCAGCAGCTGGGAACAGGGTGCAACTAATGAAAAACTGTTTTTT.